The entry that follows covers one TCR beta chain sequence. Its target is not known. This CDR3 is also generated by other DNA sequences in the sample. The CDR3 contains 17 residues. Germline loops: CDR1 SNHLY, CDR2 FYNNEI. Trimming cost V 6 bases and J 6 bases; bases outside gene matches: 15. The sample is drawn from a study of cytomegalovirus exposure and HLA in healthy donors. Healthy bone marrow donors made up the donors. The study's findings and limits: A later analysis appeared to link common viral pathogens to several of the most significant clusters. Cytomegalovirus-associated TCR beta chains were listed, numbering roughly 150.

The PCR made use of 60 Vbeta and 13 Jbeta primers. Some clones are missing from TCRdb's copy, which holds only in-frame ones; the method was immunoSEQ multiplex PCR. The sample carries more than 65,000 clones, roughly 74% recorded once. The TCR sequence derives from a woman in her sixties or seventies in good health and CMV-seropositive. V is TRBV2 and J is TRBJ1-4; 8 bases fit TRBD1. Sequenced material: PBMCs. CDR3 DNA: TGTGCCAGCAGAACCGGGACAGGACTCAAATCGGATGAAAAACTGTTTTTT. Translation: CASRTGTGLKSDEKLFF.